This TCR beta chain was recovered during a study of beta chain features in type 1 diabetes. Study-wide results and caveats: Patients with type 1 diabetes carried fewer insertions and had more deletions at their VDJ junctions. For patients, the naive, central memory and Treg TCRB repertoires appeared more alike than for healthy donors. A moderate, significant TCRB CDR3 shortening appeared in type 1 diabetes across four CD4+ subsets. High-TCR-expressing cells could be over-represented by cDNA sequencing.

Trimming cost V 4 bases and J 0 bases, with 16 bases left between them. Germline V gives CDR1 GTSNPN, CDR2 SVGIG (reference sequence). CDR3 size: 17 residues. TCRB transcripts that were expressed got sequenced, as all of the isolated RNA had been reverse transcribed. Only in-frame clones appear in the TCRdb table, and some are missing; sequencing was by immunoSEQ multiplex PCR. The table records 500,000 to 850,000 clones, roughly an eighth of them present only once. The table lists this clone with a few counts. Its antigen remains unknown. This chain connects TRBV30 to TRBJ2-6; D remains unclear. The specimen sequenced was naive CD4+ T cells from blood. This TCR derives from a man between 18 and 35 years old with type 1 diabetes. CDR3 bases: TGTGCCTGGATTAGGAGAGGATTCCGCTCTGGGGCCAACGTCCTGACTTTC. As protein: CAWIRRGFRSGANVLTF.